This entry describes one T cell receptor beta chain. TCRbeta libraries were built with three rounds of nested PCR, modified from ARM-PCR. TCRdb called the multiplex PCR reads again in MiXCR, with one record for every CDR3 protein. The sample comprises 43,000 or so distinct CDR3 sequences, more than 50% of which are singletons, and 45% to 50% rests with the top ten. These data belong to a study of tumor and adjacent non-tumor tissue in lung cancer. This sample's RNA came from whole unsorted tissue. Distant lung tissue was collected more than 3 cm away from the tumor edge. The sequencing sample was made of distant non-tumor lung tissue. The clonotype originates from a man aged 45 to 65 with non-small cell lung cancer.

The CDR3 DNA follows: TGCGCCAGCAGCTTGGCAGGGAATAGCAATCAGCCCCAGCATTTT. Translated: CASSLAGNSNQPQHF. The chain joins TRBV5-1 to TRBJ1-5; weak D call: TRBD1 (5 bases). CDR1 SGHRS and CDR2 YFSETQ come from the germline V gene. CDR3 length equals 15 residues. The V end was cut by 0 bases, the J end by 0 bases, with 7 bases between.